The clone carrying this T cell receptor (beta chain) was recorded at least ten times. Antigen unknown. This entry is derived from a study of CD8 T cells in ankylosing spondylitis. Study-level points and caveats: Seemingly distinctive of ankylosing spondylitis blood was a TCR beta motif formed by eight highly homologous variants. Prior literature has documented some motif variants in synovial fluid and blood from reactive arthritis.

Quantitative 5'-RACE was performed with molecular barcodes, and it yielded the TCR beta libraries. TCRdb itself ran the 5' RACE reads through MiXCR, one entry per CDR3 protein. The sample carries under 150,000 distinct CDR3 sequences, about a tenth recorded once. The ends were cut back, 3 bases at V and 10 bases at J, with 11 bases in the middle. Germline V gene sequence: CDR1 SNHLY, CDR2 FYNNEI. The CDR3 spans 12 residues. The chain recombines TRBV2 with TRBJ2-3; D is unclear. Material for sequencing was blood, either unsorted or a sorted T cell fraction (not recorded which). The sequence was collected from a male donor with ankylosing spondylitis or in good health (not recorded which). The CDR3 region has the DNA TGTGCCAGCAGTGAGATGGGTGGCGCGCAGTATTTT. It translates to CASSEMGGAQYF.